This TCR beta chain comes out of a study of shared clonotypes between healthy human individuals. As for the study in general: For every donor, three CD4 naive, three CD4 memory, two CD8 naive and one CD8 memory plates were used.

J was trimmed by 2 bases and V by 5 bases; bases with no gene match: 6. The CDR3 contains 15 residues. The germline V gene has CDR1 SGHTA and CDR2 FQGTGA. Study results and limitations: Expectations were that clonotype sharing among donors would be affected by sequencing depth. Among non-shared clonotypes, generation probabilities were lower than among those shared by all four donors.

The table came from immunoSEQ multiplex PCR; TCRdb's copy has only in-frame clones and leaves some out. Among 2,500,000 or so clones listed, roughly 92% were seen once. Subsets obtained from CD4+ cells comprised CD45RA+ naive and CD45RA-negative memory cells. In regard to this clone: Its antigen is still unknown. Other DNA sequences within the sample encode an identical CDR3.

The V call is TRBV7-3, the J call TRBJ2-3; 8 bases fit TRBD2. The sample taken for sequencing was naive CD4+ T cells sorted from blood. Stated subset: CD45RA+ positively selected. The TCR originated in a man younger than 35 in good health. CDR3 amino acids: CASSRSGGPTDTQYF. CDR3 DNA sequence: TGTGCCAGCAGCCGGAGCGGGGGACCCACAGATACGCAGTATTTT.